Following are 18 T cell receptor beta chains from one sample sequenced in a study of blood T cell repertoires in COVID-19. The method was immunoSEQ multiplex PCR; TCRdb's version includes in-frame clones alone and lacks a portion of them. The sample shows 190,000 or so clones, 90% of them seen only once. Sequencing input: peripheral blood. The receptors stem from a man in his fifties or sixties with acute or convalescent COVID-19.

This chain uses TRBV7-9 with TRBJ1-6; TRBD1 aligns across 7 bases. The germline CDR1 and CDR2 sequences are SEHNR and FQNEAQ (reference sequence). The CDR3 length is 14 residues. J was trimmed by 9 bases and V by 5 bases; bases with no gene match: 7. CDR3 DNA sequence: TGTGCCAGCAGCGCACAGGGGAATAGTTCACCCCTCCACTTT. Protein product: CASSAQGNSSPLHF.

With respect to this clone: Distinct nucleotide sequences in the sample also encode this CDR3. This chain's CDR3 is CASSVGGAGGYGYTF. In DNA, the CDR3 is TGTGCCAGCAGCGTAGGAGGAGCCGGCGGCTATGGCTACACCTTC. The J gene is TRBJ1-2, the V gene TRBV9; D call uncertain. Trimming shortened V by 0 bases and J by 4 bases, and 13 bases separated the two germline ends. The CDR3 runs to 15 residues. Germline V CDR1 and CDR2: SGDLS, YYNGEE.

Worth noting for this clone: Other DNA sequences from this sample encode an identical CDR3 as well. V gene TRBV19 combines with J gene TRBJ1-1; TRBD1 is a possible D gene (6 bases). V was shortened by 3 bases and J by 5 bases, with 13 bases between the two germline ends. This CDR3 contains 14 residues. CDR1 LNHDA and CDR2 SQIVND come from the germline V gene (reference sequence). The CDR3 bases are TGTGCCAGTAGTATCGGGGGGCCGGGTACTGAAGCTTTCTTT. Protein sequence: CASSIGGPGTEAFF.

The rearrangement joins TRBV27 to TRBJ2-3, with 11 positions matching TRBD2. V lost 6 bases to trimming and J lost 5 bases; unmatched junction nucleotides: 13. The germline CDR1 and CDR2 sequences are MNHEY and SMNVEV (reference sequence). The CDR3 contains 17 residues. CDR3 DNA sequence: TGTGCCAGCAGCCAGAATAGCGGGAGGGCCGTTATAGATACGCAGTATTTT. This codes for CASSQNSGRAVIDTQYF.

The chain recombines TRBV28 with TRBJ2-2; maybe TRBD1 (5 bases). CDR1 is MDHEN and CDR2 is SYDVKM in the germline V gene. This CDR3 is 14 amino acids long. Trimming left V 7 bases short and J 4 bases short, with 13 bases between. CDR3 sequence: CASKTYRFTGELFF. As DNA, the CDR3 is TGTGCCAGCAAAACGTACAGGTTCACCGGGGAGCTGTTTTTT.

The J gene is TRBJ1-5, the V gene TRBV5-6; no clear D. V was trimmed by 4 bases and J by 1 base, leaving 15 bases between them. The germline gives CDR1 SGHDT, CDR2 YYEEEE. The CDR3 covers 16 residues. The CDR3 reads CASSGWAEGSNQPQHF. As DNA, the CDR3 is TGTGCCAGCAGCGGTTGGGCCGAAGGCAGCAATCAGCCCCAGCATTTT.

V usage is TRBV6-6 and J usage is TRBJ1-4, with 10 positions matching TRBD1. Germline V gives CDR1 MNHNY, CDR2 SVGAGI (reference sequence). This CDR3 has 15 residues. Germline trimming cut 5 bases from V and 8 bases from J; bases unmatched to any gene: 8. CDR3 in amino acids: CASSHWTGGREKLFF. The CDR3 nucleotides are TGTGCCAGCAGTCACTGGACAGGGGGAAGGGAAAAACTGTTTTTT.

The chain joins TRBV5-1 to TRBJ1-5; D perhaps matches TRBD1 (6 bases). Looked up from germline, CDR1 is SGHRS and CDR2 is YFSETQ. The CDR3 covers 14 residues. The V end lost 0 bases, the J end lost 7 bases, and 11 bases lay between the germline ends. As DNA, the CDR3 is TGCGCCAGCAGCTTGGTTGGGGGCGGCCAGCCCCAGCATTTT. Protein product: CASSLVGGGQPQHF.

The chain is built from TRBV28 and TRBJ1-2; the D gene is possibly TRBD1 (5 bases). CDR3 length: 14 residues. Deletions cut 8 bases from V and 2 bases from J, with 15 bases between. CDR1 and CDR2 (germline): MDHEN, SYDVKM. CDR3 amino acids: CASLSPGENYGYTF. The CDR3 DNA follows: TGTGCCAGCCTTTCTCCGGGGGAGAACTATGGCTACACCTTC.

This chain uses TRBV7-2 with TRBJ2-2; no clear D gene. The CDR3 consists of 14 residues. The V gene's germline CDR1 is SGHTA and CDR2 FQGNSA. The germline V and J ends were trimmed by 5 bases and 5 bases, with 12 bases remaining between them. DNA for the CDR3: TGTGCCAGCAGCCCCGATCGCAGAACCGGGGAGCTGTTTTTT. Amino acids: CASSPDRRTGELFF.

The V call is TRBV3-1 (or the pseudogene TRBV3-2), the J call TRBJ2-7; 7 bases are shared with TRBD2. Losses at the gene ends were 4 bases for V and 6 bases for J; bases not matched to a gene: 15. The CDR3 consists of 16 residues. CDR1 LGHDT and CDR2 YNNKEL come from the germline V gene (reference sequence). Written as DNA, the CDR3 is TGTGCCAGCAGCCTCCTCTCGGCTAGCGGAGGCTCCGAGCAGTACTTC. Translation: CASSLLSASGGSEQYF.

This sequence joins TRBV4-3 and TRBJ1-5; possible D gene TRBD1, 5 bases. V was trimmed by 0 bases and J by 4 bases, leaving 13 bases between them. Germline CDR1 LGHNA, CDR2 YSLEER. The CDR3 extends over 16 amino acids. This CDR3 reads CASSQDGAGLNQPQHF. As DNA, the CDR3 is TGCGCCAGCAGCCAAGATGGGGCAGGACTAAATCAGCCCCAGCATTTT.

In DNA, the CDR3 is TGTGCCAGCAGCTCTTCGGCAGGGGTCGGAAACACCATATATTTT. Amino acids: CASSSSAGVGNTIYF. V and J are TRBV7-2 and TRBJ1-3, with D tentatively TRBD1 (6 bases). There are 15 residues in the CDR3. Germline loops: CDR1 SGHTA, CDR2 FQGNSA. V lost 4 bases, J lost 4 bases, and 14 bases lay in between.

The rearrangement joins TRBV10-2 to TRBJ1-5; TRBD1 matches 7 bases. CDR3 length: 14 residues. CDR1 is WSHSY, CDR2 SAAADI, per germline. J gave up 6 bases and V 7 bases, and 9 bases lay outside the gene matches. The CDR3: CASTPGQMAQPQHF. For the CDR3, the DNA is TGCGCCAGCACACCGGGACAGATGGCTCAGCCCCAGCATTTT.

In DNA form, the CDR3 reads TGCAGCGCTGAGGGGGGAGTGGTCACTGAAGCTTTCTTT. This gives the protein CSAEGGVVTEAFF. The J gene is TRBJ1-1, the V gene TRBV29-1, with D perhaps TRBD1 (6 bases). Trimming left V 7 bases short and J 4 bases short, with 16 bases between. The CDR3 is made up of 13 amino acids. Germline V gives CDR1 SQVTM, CDR2 ANQGSEA.

This chain connects TRBV4-3 to TRBJ2-5; 7 nucleotides align to TRBD1. The CDR3 length is 14 residues. The ends lost 5 bases at V and 2 bases at J; junction bases unmatched: 5. The V gene's germline CDR1 is LGHNA and CDR2 YSLEER. As DNA, the CDR3 is TGCGCCAGCAGCATCGGGACAGATCAAGAGACCCAGTACTTC. Translation gives CASSIGTDQETQYF.

The rearrangement links TRBV27 to TRBJ2-1, with TRBD1 as a possible D gene (5 bases). Germline assignment: CDR1 MNHEY and CDR2 SMNVEV (reference sequence). This CDR3 comprises 16 residues. V was cut by 5 bases and J by 6 bases, with 20 bases left in between. In nucleotides, the CDR3 is TGTGCCAGCAGTCCCCCCGGACACCCTAGGTCCAATGAGCAGTTCTTC. Amino acids: CASSPPGHPRSNEQFF.

The rearrangement uses TRBV18 and TRBJ2-7; 14 bases are shared with TRBD2. Looked up from germline, CDR1 is KGHSH and CDR2 is LQKENI. The trim removed 3 bases at V and 0 bases at J, leaving 10 bases unmatched. The CDR3 spans 19 residues. In DNA, the CDR3 is TGTGCCAGCTCACCCGGACTAGCGGGAGGCCTACCGAGCTCCTACGAGCAGTACTTC. Its translation is CASSPGLAGGLPSSYEQYF.